The source of this T cell receptor (beta chain) is a study of ipilimumab plus nivolumab after autologous stem cell transplantation. Overall study: The DLBCL cohort had primary refractory and relapsed disease, with 18-month progression-free survival of roughly 86% and 30%. Whole-study results and caveats: Authors suggest TCR repertoire, Treg phenotype and gut microbiota support further study.

TCRdb's copy holds only in-frame clones and misses some; the assay was immunoSEQ multiplex PCR. The sample carries around 20,000 clones, around 80% recorded once. Checkpoint therapy with ipilimumab 1 mg/kg began 14 to 28 days after transplant. Patients got 3 mg/kg IV nivolumab weeks 1, 4, 7, 10, then biweekly through week 26. In the case of this clone: The antigen remains unidentified.

Trimming took 1 base from V and 6 from J, leaving 4 bases between them. CDR3 length: 12 amino acids. Germline CDR1 reads LNHDA; CDR2 reads SQIVND (reference sequence). Sequenced here: PBMCs, sampled in a trial of ipilimumab plus nivolumab as post-transplant consolidation. This TCR came from a male donor with diffuse large B-cell lymphoma. V usage is TRBV19 and J usage is TRBJ2-1, with unresolved D. The CDR3 here is CASSIGANEQFF. The CDR3 DNA is TGTGCCAGTAGTATAGGGGCCAATGAGCAGTTCTTC.